Below, 25 T cell receptor beta chains from the same sample are listed, as sequenced in a study of shared clonotypes between healthy human individuals. Sequencing used immunoSEQ multiplex PCR; TCRdb keeps in-frame clones, though not all of them. The sample has 150,000 to 200,000 clones; 66% are singletons. The sample consisted of memory CD4+ T cells sorted from blood. The sample's subset: CD45RA-negative fraction. These receptors were obtained from a man between 25 and 39 years old in good health.

J is TRBJ2-7 and V is TRBV9, with 9 bases lining up with TRBD2. Trimming at V came to 4 bases and at J to 5 bases, leaving 10 bases not matched to a gene. The V gene's germline CDR1 is SGDLS and CDR2 YYNGEE. This CDR3 has 15 residues. For the CDR3, the DNA is TGTGCCAGCAGCCCCCCAGGGACTAGCTTAAACGAGCAGTACTTC. It specifies CASSPPGTSLNEQYF.

The chain carries TRBV6-1 and TRBJ2-7, with D uncertain. With 4 bases removed from V and 4 bases from J, the gap between germline ends came to 11 bases. Germline V lookup: CDR1 MNHNS, CDR2 SASEGT. The CDR3 spans 13 residues. The CDR3: CASSVDVGYEQYF. CDR3 DNA: TGTGCCAGCAGTGTAGACGTAGGGTACGAGCAGTACTTC.

The chain links TRBV18 to TRBJ2-1; 8 bases map to TRBD2. The junction had 0 bases not matched to a gene; V was cut back by 5 bases and J by 6 bases. This CDR3 comprises 12 residues. CDR1 and CDR2 (germline): KGHSH, LQKENI. CDR3 loop: CASSTSGNEQFF. The CDR3 DNA follows: TGTGCCAGCTCAACTAGCGGCAATGAGCAGTTCTTC.

The V gene is TRBV7-3, the J gene TRBJ2-1; no firm D call. The CDR3 loop spans 15 amino acids. CDR1 and CDR2 (germline): SGHTA, FQGTGA. The V end was cut by 0 bases, the J end by 5 bases, with 11 bases between. The CDR3 coding sequence is TGTGCCAGCAGCTTAACTTCGGGCGGCAACAATGAGCAGTTCTTC. Protein product: CASSLTSGGNNEQFF.

The gene calls are TRBV7-6 and TRBJ1-5; weak D call: TRBD1 (6 bases). V was trimmed by 5 bases and J by 4 bases, leaving 15 bases between them. The CDR3 spans 15 residues. Germline loops: CDR1 SGHVS, CDR2 FNYEAQ. The CDR3 DNA reads as TGTGCCAGCAGCGCGGTACAGGGAGGTAATCAGCCCCAGCATTTT. As protein: CASSAVQGGNQPQHF.

The rearrangement links TRBV27 to TRBJ1-1; D is undetermined. Germline assignment: CDR1 MNHEY and CDR2 SMNVEV (reference sequence). The CDR3 is 15 amino acids. V lost 0 bases to trimming and J lost 0 bases, with 8 bases between them. This chain's CDR3 is CASSLSFRMNTEAFF. Here the CDR3 DNA reads TGTGCCAGCAGTTTATCGTTCCGTATGAACACTGAAGCTTTCTTT.

This chain connects TRBV18 to TRBJ1-3; D unresolved. The CDR3 has 17 residues. V shed 1 base and J shed 0 bases, with 13 bases lying between them. The V gene's germline CDR1 is KGHSH and CDR2 LQKENI. As DNA, the CDR3 is TGTGCCAGCTCACCACGACAAACAGCCACCTCTGGAAACACCATATATTTT. This translates into CASSPRQTATSGNTIYF.

The chain has TRBV6-1 and TRBJ2-7; D may be TRBD1 or TRBD2 (5 bases each). V lost 6 bases to trimming and J lost 4 bases, with 19 bases between them. The CDR3 is 15 residues long. Germline CDR1 is MNHNS and CDR2 is SASEGT. The CDR3 DNA follows: TGTGCCAGCAGGAGGGGAGCAGAAGGAATTTACGAGCAGTACTTC. Translated: CASRRGAEGIYEQYF.

The rearrangement uses TRBV7-8 and TRBJ1-5; TRBD1 might be the D (5 bases). Trimming left V 7 bases short and J 2 bases short, with 15 bases between. CDR3 length equals 15 residues. CDR1 SGHVS and CDR2 FQNEAQ come from the germline V gene. The CDR3 loop is CASTPGGRRNQPQHF. CDR3 sequence (DNA): TGTGCCAGCACCCCGGGGGGTCGCCGCAATCAGCCCCAGCATTTT.

The chain recombines TRBV6-5 with TRBJ2-1, with 7 bases that match TRBD1. This CDR3 spans 15 amino acids. The trim removed 10 bases at V and 0 bases at J, leaving 9 bases unmatched. Looked up from germline, CDR1 is MNHEY and CDR2 is SVGAGI. This CDR3 reads CATAGGVPSYNEQFF. The DNA of the CDR3 is TGTGCCACCGCAGGGGGAGTCCCCTCCTACAATGAGCAGTTCTTC.

The chain has TRBV7-3 and TRBJ2-2; TRBD1 matches at 7 bases. J was trimmed by 6 bases and V by 3 bases; bases with no gene match: 1. The CDR3 has 13 residues. CDR1 and CDR2 from the germline V gene are SGHTA and FQGTGA. The DNA for the CDR3 is TGTGCCAGCAGCTTCGGACAGGCCGGGGAGCTGTTTTTT. Protein: CASSFGQAGELFF.

The V and J genes are TRBV5-1 and TRBJ2-1, with 9 bases matching TRBD2. There are 15 residues in the CDR3. Germline loops: CDR1 SGHRS, CDR2 YFSETQ. V dropped 4 bases and J dropped 5; count of bases not matched to a gene: 7. The CDR3 spells CASSTWTSDHNEQFF. In DNA form, the CDR3 reads TGCGCCAGCAGCACGTGGACTAGCGACCACAATGAGCAGTTCTTC.

This clone was counted a few times. V usage is TRBV6-1 and J usage is TRBJ2-7, with TRBD2 identical over 9 bases. CDR1 is MNHNS and CDR2 is SASEGT in the germline V gene. V dropped 4 bases and J dropped 4; count of bases not matched to a gene: 11. CDR3 length equals 16 residues. In DNA form, the CDR3 reads TGTGCCAGCAGTGTTGAGCGGGGGGCCTGGGGATACGAGCAGTACTTC. It is translated as CASSVERGAWGYEQYF.

The rearrangement joins TRBV25-1 to TRBJ1-3, with TRBD1 matching 9 bases. The junction had 5 bases not matched to a gene; V was cut back by 4 bases and J by 4 bases. Germline-derived CDR1 and CDR2 are MGHDK and SYGVNS. The CDR3 runs 15 residues. CDR3 residues: CASSGTGGVGNTIYF. CDR3 DNA sequence: TGTGCCAGCAGTGGCACAGGGGGCGTAGGAAACACCATATATTTT.

This clone was observed once. The CDR3 nucleotides read TGTGCCAGCAGTCGCCGAACTATGAACACTGAAGCTTTCTTT. Its protein product is CASSRRTMNTEAFF. The V and J genes are TRBV7-9 and TRBJ1-1; no firm D call. Germline V gene data show CDR1 as SEHNR and CDR2 as FQNEAQ (reference sequence). The CDR3 is 14 amino acids. Trimming left V 6 bases short and J 0 bases short, with 11 bases between. Filled out from reference TRBV7-9 and TRBJ1-1, the complete variable domain reads DTGVSQNPRHKITKRGQNVTFRCDPISEHNRLYWYRQTLGQGPEFLTYFQNEAQLEKSRLLSDRFSAERPKGSFSTLEIQRTEQGDSAMYLCASSRRTMNTEAFFGQGTRLTVV.

This chain connects TRBV5-4 to TRBJ2-7, with TRBD2 matching over 9 bases. Germline V lookup: CDR1 SGHNT, CDR2 YYREEE (reference sequence). This CDR3 has 16 amino acids. Trimming removed 4 bases from V and 3 bases from J; junction bases left unmatched: 11. This chain's CDR3 is CASSRLVGSGSYEQYF. In DNA, the CDR3 is TGTGCCAGCAGCCGCCTCGTGGGTAGCGGGAGCTACGAGCAGTACTTC.

V gene TRBV7-3 combines with J gene TRBJ2-5, with D tentatively TRBD1 (5 bases). V lost 5 bases, J lost 5 bases, and 15 bases lay in between. CDR1 is SGHTA and CDR2 is FQGTGA in the germline V gene. The CDR3 consists of 14 residues. The CDR3 DNA reads as TGTGCCAGCAGCGCTTTAGGGGATCCGGAGACCCAGTACTTC. This encodes CASSALGDPETQYF.

In its sample, this clone was seen a few times. This chain uses TRBV2 with TRBJ2-7; D unresolved. Germline CDR1 is SNHLY and CDR2 is FYNNEI. V lost 2 bases, J lost 2 bases, and 7 bases lay in between. CDR3 size: 13 residues. The CDR3 sequence is CASSESLTYEQYF. The CDR3 DNA follows: TGTGCCAGCAGTGAATCTCTTACCTACGAGCAGTACTTC.

This clone rates as medium-sized. The chain combines TRBV21-1 with TRBJ2-7. TRBV21-1 is annotated as a pseudogene. This CDR3 contains 14 residues. DNA of the CDR3: TGTGCCAGCAGCAAAGGCAGGAGCCTCTACGAGCAGTACTTC. This translates into CASSKGRSLYEQYF.

The chain joins TRBV5-1 to TRBJ2-3; unclear D gene. Germline CDR1 SGHRS, CDR2 YFSETQ. Trimming stripped 0 bases from V and 0 bases from J, with 8 bases between. The CDR3 loop spans 15 amino acids. The CDR3 loop is CASSLDSASTDTQYF. CDR3 DNA: TGCGCCAGCAGCTTGGATTCAGCAAGCACAGATACGCAGTATTTT.

V is TRBV5-1 and J is TRBJ2-6; 9 bases line up with TRBD1. The CDR3 runs 17 residues. After removal of 4 bases from V and 0 bases from J, the junction contained 5 bases not matched to a gene. Germline-derived CDR1 and CDR2 are SGHRS and YFSETQ. In DNA form, the CDR3 reads TGCGCCAGCAGCCTGGGACAGGGAATCTCTGGGGCCAACGTCCTGACTTTC. It encodes CASSLGQGISGANVLTF.

V usage is TRBV5-1 and J usage is TRBJ2-5; no firm D call. The CDR3 runs to 15 residues. V lost 3 bases to trimming and J lost 2 bases, with 14 bases between them. The V gene's germline CDR1 is SGHRS and CDR2 YFSETQ. CDR3 sequence: CASSSFLVGQETQYF. In nucleotides, the CDR3 is TGCGCCAGCAGCTCCTTTCTAGTGGGGCAAGAGACCCAGTACTTC.

This clone was recorded only once. The V and J genes are TRBV11-2 and TRBJ2-3; TRBD2 might be the D (5 bases). CDR3 size: 17 residues. CDR1 is SGHAT and CDR2 is FQNNGV in the germline V gene. V was clipped by 0 bases and J by 0 bases, with 13 bases between them. In DNA, the CDR3 is TGTGCCAGCAGCTTAGATTTTCAAGCGGTGAGCACAGATACGCAGTATTTT. Translation gives CASSLDFQAVSTDTQYF.

J is TRBJ2-7 and V is TRBV2; the D gene is possibly TRBD2 (5 bases). Germline CDR1 is SNHLY and CDR2 is FYNNEI. Trimming removed 7 bases at V and 0 bases at J, with 10 bases between. This CDR3 region has 13 residues. In DNA form, the CDR3 reads TGTGCCAGCAACTTAGAGGGCTCCTACGAGCAGTACTTC. Translated: CASNLEGSYEQYF. The full variable domain, completed using reference TRBV2 and TRBJ2-7, is EPEVTQTPSHQVTQMGQEVILRCVPISNHLYFYWYRQILGQKVEFLVSFYNNEISEKSEIFDDQFSVERPDGSNFTLKIRSTKLEDSAMYFCASNLEGSYEQYFGPGTRLTVT.

This chain uses TRBV6-1 with TRBJ2-2; 7 bases map to TRBD2. V trimming: 6 bases; J trimming: 7 bases; junction bases outside the gene matches: 5. The CDR3 loop spans 13 amino acids. Germline lookup yields CDR1 MNHNS and CDR2 SASEGT. CDR3 amino acids: CASRRGTNGELFF. DNA for the CDR3: TGTGCCAGCAGACGTGGGACTAACGGGGAGCTGTTTTTT.